What follows are 20 T cell receptor beta chains derived from one specimen sequenced in a study of control samples from healthy donors and cancer patients. Sequenced by immunoSEQ multiplex PCR; TCRdb stores in-frame clones only, minus some. This table has roughly 130,000 clones, more than 80% appearing once. What was sequenced was blood. All receptors come from a man aged 18 to 35 in good health.

The chain couples TRBV7-9 to TRBJ2-2; TRBD1 might be the D (6 bases). The germline V gene encodes CDR1 SEHNR and CDR2 FQNEAQ (reference sequence). The CDR3 spans 14 residues. V shed 6 bases and J shed 7 bases, with 15 bases lying between them. CDR3 sequence reads: CASSSAGEGGELFF. Here the CDR3 DNA reads TGTGCCAGCAGTTCCGCAGGGGAAGGCGGGGAGCTGTTTTTT.

The chain couples TRBV7-2 to TRBJ2-1; 9 bases agree with TRBD1. The V gene's germline CDR1 is SGHTA and CDR2 FQGNSA. Trimming took 4 bases from V and 7 from J; bases not matched to a gene: 2. The CDR3 has 13 amino acids. The CDR3 DNA sequence: TGTGCCAGCAGCTCCGACAGGGGGAATGAGCAGTTCTTC. Amino acid sequence: CASSSDRGNEQFF.

The chain is built from TRBV20-1 and TRBJ2-3; D is ambiguous. V was clipped by 3 bases and J by 1 base, with 11 bases between them. This CDR3 is 14 amino acids long. Germline V gene sequence: CDR1 DFQATT, CDR2 SNEGSKA (reference sequence). The CDR3 coding sequence is TGCAGTGCTAGTCTCGGGCGGCGCACAGATACGCAGTATTTT. Its protein is CSASLGRRTDTQYF.

The chain uses TRBV4-1 and TRBJ2-1; 7 bases are shared with TRBD1. The CDR3 consists of 15 residues. J gave up 0 bases and V 8 bases, and 7 bases lay outside the gene matches. Germline V gives CDR1 MGHRA, CDR2 YSYEKL. CDR3 protein: CASGTGQTSYNEQFF. The CDR3 coding sequence is TGCGCCAGCGGGACGGGACAGACCTCCTACAATGAGCAGTTCTTC.

This chain uses TRBV28 with TRBJ1-4, with no clear D. Germline lookup yields CDR1 MDHEN and CDR2 SYDVKM. Trimming removed 4 bases from V and 6 bases from J, with 21 bases in between. The CDR3 runs to 17 residues. CDR3 sequence: CASSSYRVLVLDEKLFF. The CDR3 region has the DNA TGTGCCAGCAGTTCCTATAGGGTCCTGGTTTTGGATGAAAAACTGTTTTTT.

The table lists this clone with a count of one. The CDR3 spells CATSRAQATYNSPLHF. CDR3 in DNA: TGTGCCACCAGCAGGGCTCAGGCGACCTATAATTCACCCCTCCACTTT. This chain joins TRBV15 and TRBJ1-6; D call uncertain. There are 16 residues in the CDR3. Trimming took off 3 bases at V and 2 bases at J, with 11 bases between the two ends. Germline CDR1 and CDR2: LNHNV and YYDKDF (reference sequence). Using reference TRBV15 and TRBJ1-6 for the parts outside the CDR3, the full variable domain is DAMVIQNPRYQVTQFGKPVTLSCSQTLNHNVMYWYQQKSSQAPKLLFHYYDKDFNNEADTPDNFQSRRPNTSFCFLDIRSPGLGDTAMYLCATSRAQATYNSPLHFGNGTRLTVT.

The rearrangement joins TRBV5-6 to TRBJ2-7; D unresolved. Trimming removed 4 bases from V and 3 bases from J, with 2 bases in between. Germline V CDR1 and CDR2: SGHDT, YYEEEE. The CDR3 is 10 residues long. The CDR3 region is CASSIYEQYF. The CDR3 nucleotides read TGTGCCAGCAGCATCTACGAGCAGTACTTC.

This sequence joins TRBV11-3 and TRBJ2-5; D is uncertain. Germline CDR1 reads SGHNT; CDR2 reads YENEEA. The CDR3 extends over 13 amino acids. The V and J ends lost 4 bases and 5 bases respectively, with 11 bases between them. In DNA, the CDR3 is TGTGCCAGCAGCTCCCGCCCCCGGGAGACCCAGTACTTC. Protein product: CASSSRPRETQYF.

Only one count was recorded for this clone. The chain has TRBV18 and TRBJ1-3; 7 nucleotides agree with TRBD1. CDR1 is KGHSH, CDR2 LQKENI, per germline. The trim removed 0 bases at V and 0 bases at J, leaving 5 bases unmatched. The CDR3 has 17 amino acids. For the CDR3, the DNA is TGTGCCAGCTCACCACCTAACAGGGGTTCCTCTGGAAACACCATATATTTT. Residues: CASSPPNRGSSGNTIYF.

The V call is TRBV28, the J call TRBJ1-4; no reliable D call. Germline CDR1 and CDR2: MDHEN and SYDVKM. This CDR3 is built from 12 residues. Between the trimmed V and J ends, which lost 1 base and 11 bases, there was a span of 8 bases. CDR3 coding DNA: TGTGCCAGCAGTTTATCCACCTGGAAACTGTTTTTT. It encodes CASSLSTWKLFF.

The CDR3 nucleotides read TGTGCCAGCGGACAGGGGTTTGTTGGCTACACCTTC. The encoded protein is CASGQGFVGYTF. This chain connects TRBV28 to TRBJ1-2; 9 bases line up with TRBD1. The CDR3 consists of 12 residues. Germline V CDR1 and CDR2: MDHEN, SYDVKM. V lost 8 bases to trimming and J lost 7 bases; unmatched junction nucleotides: 5.

The chain employs TRBV7-8 and TRBJ2-3; D gene ambiguous. Germline V gives CDR1 SGHVS, CDR2 FQNEAQ. The CDR3 loop spans 18 amino acids. Trimming left V 2 bases short and J 2 bases short, with 20 bases between. CDR3 residues: CASSLLYGSYSYTDTQYF. The CDR3 nucleotides read TGTGCCAGCAGCTTACTTTATGGAAGCTACTCCTACACAGATACGCAGTATTTT.

The chain joins TRBV2 to TRBJ1-6, with 8 bases matching TRBD1. J was trimmed by 5 bases and V by 7 bases; bases with no gene match: 10. Germline V gene data show CDR1 as SNHLY and CDR2 as FYNNEI. The CDR3 is 16 amino acids. The CDR3 protein is CASIWGTGDNNSPLHF. CDR3 DNA: TGTGCCAGCATTTGGGGGACAGGCGATAATAATTCACCCCTCCACTTT. Filled out from reference TRBV2 and TRBJ1-6, the complete variable domain reads EPEVTQTPSHQVTQMGQEVILRCVPISNHLYFYWYRQILGQKVEFLVSFYNNEISEKSEIFDDQFSVERPDGSNFTLKIRSTKLEDSAMYFCASIWGTGDNNSPLHFGNGTRLTVT.

The rearrangement links TRBV2 to TRBJ1-5; D is perhaps TRBD1 (6 bases). Trimming took off 6 bases at V and 0 bases at J, with 12 bases between the two ends. This CDR3 is 15 amino acids long. Germline V gene lookup returns CDR1 SNHLY and CDR2 FYNNEI. CDR3 DNA sequence: TGTGCCAGCAGGAGGGGGGCAGTTAGCAATCAGCCCCAGCATTTT. This codes for CASRRGAVSNQPQHF. Filled out from reference TRBV2 and TRBJ1-5, the complete variable domain reads EPEVTQTPSHQVTQMGQEVILRCVPISNHLYFYWYRQILGQKVEFLVSFYNNEISEKSEIFDDQFSVERPDGSNFTLKIRSTKLEDSAMYFCASRRGAVSNQPQHFGDGTRLSIL.

The genes are TRBV4-3 and TRBJ2-2; D gene unclear. CDR1 is LGHNA, CDR2 YSLEER, per germline. V gave up 0 bases and J gave up 3 bases, with 17 bases separating them. CDR3 length: 18 amino acids. CDR3: CASSQDHPPRTDTGELFF. DNA for the CDR3: TGCGCCAGCAGCCAAGATCACCCACCCCGTACGGACACCGGGGAGCTGTTTTTT.

The chain is built from TRBV11-2 and TRBJ2-2; D unclear. This CDR3 has 18 amino acids. The V and J ends lost 1 base and 1 base respectively, with 16 bases between them. Germline V gene lookup returns CDR1 SGHAT and CDR2 FQNNGV. CDR3 residues: CASSLVHRADRNTGELFF. In DNA, the CDR3 is TGTGCCAGCAGCTTAGTTCATAGGGCCGATCGGAACACCGGGGAGCTGTTTTTT.

This chain uses TRBV7-9 with TRBJ1-2, with no clear D. V lost 6 bases to trimming and J lost 8 bases, with 13 bases between them. The length of the CDR3 is 12 residues. CDR1 is SEHNR, CDR2 FQNEAQ, per germline (reference sequence). The CDR3 nucleotides read TGTGCCAGCAGTTCGAATCCTGTGGGCTACACCTTC. Protein: CASSSNPVGYTF.

This chain joins TRBV2 and TRBJ2-1; D could derive from TRBD1 or TRBD2 (6 bases each). The CDR3 length is 14 residues. The V end lost 8 bases, the J end lost 0 bases, and 11 bases lay between the germline ends. Germline values: CDR1 SNHLY, CDR2 FYNNEI. The CDR3, as DNA: TGTGCCAGCGCCCGGGGGCGCTCCTACAATGAGCAGTTCTTC. Residues: CASARGRSYNEQFF.

The rearrangement uses TRBV2 and TRBJ2-1; 14 bases align to TRBD2. With V trimmed by 7 bases and J by 4 bases, 3 bases remained unmatched. The CDR3 consists of 15 residues. Germline V CDR1 and CDR2: SNHLY, FYNNEI. The CDR3 DNA is TGTGCCAGCAAGGGGACTAGCGGGAGTTACAATGAGCAGTTCTTC. As protein: CASKGTSGSYNEQFF.

This chain connects TRBV24-1 to TRBJ2-5; D not resolved. The germline gives CDR1 KGHDR, CDR2 SFDVKD. Trimming took 1 base from V and 4 from J, leaving 9 bases between them. The CDR3 spans 14 residues. DNA of the CDR3: TGTGCCACCAGTGATTTCCCTAGTTCAGAGACCCAGTACTTC. Protein: CATSDFPSSETQYF.